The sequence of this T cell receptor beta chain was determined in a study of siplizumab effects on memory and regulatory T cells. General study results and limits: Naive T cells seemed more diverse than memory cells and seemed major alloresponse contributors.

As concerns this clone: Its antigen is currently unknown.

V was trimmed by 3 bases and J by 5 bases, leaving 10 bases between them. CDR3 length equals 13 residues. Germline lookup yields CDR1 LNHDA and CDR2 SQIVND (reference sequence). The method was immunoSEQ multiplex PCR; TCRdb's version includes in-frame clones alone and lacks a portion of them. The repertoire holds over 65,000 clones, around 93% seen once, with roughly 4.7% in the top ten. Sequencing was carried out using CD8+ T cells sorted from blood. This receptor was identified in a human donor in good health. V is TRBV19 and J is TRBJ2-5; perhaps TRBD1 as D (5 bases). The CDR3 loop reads CASSIQGMETQYF. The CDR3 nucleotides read TGTGCCAGTAGTATTCAGGGTATGGAGACCCAGTACTTC.